Below are 8 T cell receptor beta chains sequenced from a single sample in a study of identical twins (dated by TCRdb to the mid-2010s). Receptor libraries were prepared by 5' RACE. Sequencing was performed on an Illumina HiSeq 2000. TCRdb passed the public sequencing reads through fastp at Q25 and MiXCR, retaining productive beta sequences. One record per CDR3 amino acid sequence lists the most common genes and DNA. The table for this sample lists roughly 1.6 million distinct CDR3 sequences; about 32% of them were counted only once. The top ten clones comprise more than 0.25% of the sample. The sample consisted of cord blood. These receptors all come from a newborn girl in good health.

This clonotype has just a few counts. V gene TRBV20-1 combines with J gene TRBJ2-1; 10 bases map to TRBD2. Germline loops: CDR1 DFQATT, CDR2 SNEGSKA (reference sequence). The CDR3 is 16 residues long. V was clipped by 0 bases and J by 6 bases; unmatched bases: 8. The CDR3 DNA is TGCAGTGCTAGAGACCCAGCGGGGGGGTCCGGCAATGAGCAGTTCTTC. This translates into CSARDPAGGSGNEQFF.

V gene TRBV5-1 combines with J gene TRBJ2-7, with 7 nucleotides matching TRBD1. This CDR3 is 17 amino acids long. Germline CDR1 SGHRS, CDR2 YFSETQ. The V gene end was trimmed by 4 bases and the J gene end by 3 bases; junction bases not matched to a gene: 16. The CDR3 region has the DNA TGCGCCAGCAGCCCGGGCGTTTTCAGACAGGGCGACTACGAGCAGTACTTC. Translation gives CASSPGVFRQGDYEQYF.

This clonotype was recorded a few times. CDR3: CATSRGGTHTDTQYF. CDR3 nucleotide sequence: TGTGCCACCAGCAGGGGGGGGACTCACACAGATACGCAGTATTTT. The chain has TRBV15 and TRBJ2-3; TRBD2 aligns across 7 bases. The length of the CDR3 is 15 residues. J lost 2 bases, V lost 3 bases, and 5 bases had no gene match. CDR1 is LNHNV, CDR2 YYDKDF, per germline (reference sequence).

Only a few counts were recorded for this clonotype. The V gene is TRBV10-3, the J gene TRBJ1-1; TRBD1 matches 8 bases. The trim removed 4 bases at V and 8 bases at J, leaving 9 bases unmatched. This CDR3 is 14 amino acids long. From germline, CDR1 is ENHRY and CDR2 SYGVKD. The CDR3 DNA is TGTGCCATCAGTGCTGGACAGGGAGGGACGGAAGCTTTCTTT. Its translation: CAISAGQGGTEAFF.

This clonotype was seen only a few times. The chain recombines TRBV12-3 or TRBV12-4 with TRBJ2-1; TRBD2 agrees at 8 bases. The CDR3 totals 18 residues. V shed 6 bases, J shed 6 bases, and the junction held 19 bases outside the gene matches. The CDR3 here is CASSQNTAPGLVLNEQFF. CDR3 in DNA: TGTGCCAGCAGCCAAAACACTGCACCGGGACTAGTACTCAATGAGCAGTTCTTC.

The J gene is TRBJ2-7, the V gene TRBV12-3 or TRBV12-4; 15 bases map to TRBD2. There are 20 residues in the CDR3. The junction had 14 bases not matched to a gene; V was cut back by 3 bases and J by 2 bases. The CDR3 DNA follows: TGTGCCAGCAGTTTGAGATCGACACTCCGGACTAGCGGGGGGGCCTACGAGCAGTACTTC. This translates into CASSLRSTLRTSGGAYEQYF.

The chain combines TRBV7-2 with TRBJ1-1, with D possibly TRBD1 on 5 matching bases. The CDR3 is 15 amino acids. The germline gives CDR1 SGHTA, CDR2 FQGNSA. The germline V and J ends were trimmed by 4 bases and 2 bases, with 14 bases remaining between them. The CDR3 coding sequence is TGTGCCAGCAGCTCCGCCGGGACCCAAAACACTGAAGCTTTCTTT. This gives the protein CASSSAGTQNTEAFF.

The rearrangement joins TRBV4-2 to TRBJ1-1; 7 bases are a match to TRBD1. The CDR3 consists of 13 residues. Germline loops: CDR1 LGHNA, CDR2 YNFKEQ. V lost 4 bases, J lost 11 bases, and 10 bases stayed unmatched. CDR3 sequence reads: CASSRKSGGSAFF. The CDR3 coding sequence is TGTGCCAGCAGCCGAAAATCAGGGGGGTCGGCTTTCTTT.